Sequencing of this TCR beta chain was carried out in a study of blood T cell repertoires in COVID-19. For the study at large: T cells, B-cell-depleted T cells, or PBMCs provided the cDNA or gDNA that served as material.

V lost 4 bases, J lost 7 bases, and 9 bases stayed unmatched. Germline loops: CDR1 SGHTA, CDR2 FQGNSA. The CDR3 spans 15 residues. Assay used: immunoSEQ multiplex PCR; TCRdb lists only in-frame clones, some missing. Here the sample spans a few hundred thousand clones, around four fifths being singletons. The chain is built from TRBV7-2 and TRBJ2-3, with 9 nucleotides matching TRBD2. This clonotype originated in a man younger than 40 with acute COVID-19. The sample comprised PBMCs or T cells enriched from blood (not recorded which). This chain's CDR3 is CASSSSTGTSHTQYF. In DNA form, the CDR3 reads TGTGCCAGCAGCTCTAGTACCGGGACTAGCCATACGCAGTATTTT.